What follows are 8 T cell receptor beta chains derived from one specimen sequenced in a study of blood T cell repertoires in COVID-19. Using immunoSEQ multiplex PCR, the repertoire was profiled, and TCRdb retains in-frame clones only, with some absent. The table includes 100,000 or so clones, 65% to 90% detected once. The sample was peripheral blood. The origin of the receptors is a middle-aged man with acute or convalescent COVID-19.

V usage is TRBV5-4 and J usage is TRBJ2-3; the match to TRBD2 covers 8 bases. Germline assignment: CDR1 SGHNT and CDR2 YYREEE (reference sequence). The V and J ends lost 1 base and 2 bases, in that order; junction bases with no gene match: 9. The CDR3 has 17 residues. The CDR3 protein is CASSLPSGRTFTDTQYF. CDR3 nucleotides: TGTGCCAGCAGCTTGCCTAGCGGGCGCACATTCACAGATACGCAGTATTTT.

The chain recombines TRBV5-1 with TRBJ2-2, with D perhaps matching TRBD1 (6 bases). The CDR3 sequence is 16 residues long. Trimming pared 0 bases from V and 1 base from J, leaving 10 bases between. Germline assignment: CDR1 SGHRS and CDR2 YFSETQ. The chain's CDR3 is CASSLGGRGNTGELFF. As DNA, the CDR3 is TGCGCCAGCAGCTTGGGGGGGCGAGGGAACACCGGGGAGCTGTTTTTT.

The V gene is TRBV28, the J gene TRBJ2-3; D may be TRBD1 (6 bases). The germline V and J ends were trimmed by 5 bases and 4 bases, with 13 bases remaining between them. The CDR3 spans 14 residues. Germline V gene lookup returns CDR1 MDHEN and CDR2 SYDVKM. The CDR3 coding sequence is TGTGCCAGCAGTGTCACCAGGGGATCAGATACGCAGTATTTT. It encodes CASSVTRGSDTQYF.

This clone has a handful of counts. This rearrangement joins TRBV7-9 to TRBJ2-3; TRBD2 matches at 7 bases. With 5 bases clipped from V and 3 bases from J, the junction kept 8 bases outside the gene matches. The germline CDR1 and CDR2 sequences are SEHNR and FQNEAQ (reference sequence). This CDR3 is built from 15 residues. Here the CDR3 reads CASSHGGSTTDTQYF. CDR3 DNA sequence: TGTGCCAGCAGCCACGGGGGGTCGACTACAGATACGCAGTATTTT.

As for this clone: With a much larger clone just one base away, this may be a read error. This sequence joins TRBV6-5 and TRBJ2-3; possibly TRBD2 for D (7 bases). Trimming took off 4 bases at V and 4 bases at J, with 9 bases between the two ends. In germline, CDR1 is MNHEY, CDR2 SVGAGI. The CDR3 has 13 residues. CDR3 nucleotide sequence: TGTGCCAGCAGTTTAGGGGGGGCAGATACGCAGTATTTT. This translates into CASSLGGADTQYF.

This clone was seen more than once but under ten times. This chain links TRBV4-1 with TRBJ2-3; 7 bases match TRBD1. Germline assignment: CDR1 MGHRA and CDR2 YSYEKL. The CDR3 loop spans 13 amino acids. J lost 5 bases, V lost 4 bases, and 3 bases had no gene match. The CDR3 DNA sequence: TGCGCCAGCAGCCTAGGGGGCCTAGATACGCAGTATTTT. Its protein product is CASSLGGLDTQYF.

The CDR3 protein is CASSFGTGRVQPQHF. The DNA of the CDR3 is TGTGCCAGCAGTTTCGGGACAGGGCGGGTTCAGCCCCAGCATTTT. The rearrangement uses TRBV28 and TRBJ1-5; 9 positions agree with TRBD1. J lost 6 bases, V lost 3 bases, and 6 bases had no gene match. Looked up from germline, CDR1 is MDHEN and CDR2 is SYDVKM. This CDR3 is built from 15 residues. The full variable domain, its missing parts supplied by reference TRBV28 and TRBJ1-5, is DVKVTQSSRYLVKRTGEKVFLECVQDMDHENMFWYRQDPGLGLRLIYFSYDVKMKEKGDIPEGYSVSREKKERFSLILESASTNQTSMYLCASSFGTGRVQPQHFGDGTRLSIL.

This clone has a handful of counts. The chain couples TRBV28 to TRBJ1-5, with 11 bases aligning to TRBD1. Trimming at V came to 5 bases and at J to 6 bases, leaving 6 bases not matched to a gene. Germline CDR1 and CDR2: MDHEN and SYDVKM. The CDR3 totals 15 residues. DNA of the CDR3: TGTGCCAGCAGTCACTACGGGACAGGGGGTCAGCCCCAGCATTTT. It encodes CASSHYGTGGQPQHF.